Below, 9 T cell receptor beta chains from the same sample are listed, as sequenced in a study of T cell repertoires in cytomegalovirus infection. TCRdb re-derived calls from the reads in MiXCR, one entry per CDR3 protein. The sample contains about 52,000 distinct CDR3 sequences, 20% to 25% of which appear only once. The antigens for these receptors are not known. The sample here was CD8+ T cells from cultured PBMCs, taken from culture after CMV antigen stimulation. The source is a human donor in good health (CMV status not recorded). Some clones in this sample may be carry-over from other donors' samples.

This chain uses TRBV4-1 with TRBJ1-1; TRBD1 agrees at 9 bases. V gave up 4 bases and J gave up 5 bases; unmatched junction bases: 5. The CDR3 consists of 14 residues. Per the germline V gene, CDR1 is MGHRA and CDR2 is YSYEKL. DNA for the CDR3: TGCGCCAGCAGCCCACAGGGGGCTTGGACTGAAGCTTTCTTT. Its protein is CASSPQGAWTEAFF.

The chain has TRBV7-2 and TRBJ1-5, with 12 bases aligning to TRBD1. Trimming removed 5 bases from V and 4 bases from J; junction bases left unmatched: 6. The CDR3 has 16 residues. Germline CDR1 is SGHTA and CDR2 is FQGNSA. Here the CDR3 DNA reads TGTGCCAGCAGCCTACTGGGACAGGGGGCTAATCAGCCCCAGCATTTT. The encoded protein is CASSLLGQGANQPQHF.

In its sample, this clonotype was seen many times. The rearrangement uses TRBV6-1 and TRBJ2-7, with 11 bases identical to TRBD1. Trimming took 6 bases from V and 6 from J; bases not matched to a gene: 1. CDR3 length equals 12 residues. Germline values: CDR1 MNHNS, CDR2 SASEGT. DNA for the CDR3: TGTGCCAGCAGGGGACAGGGGGGCGAGCAGTACTTC. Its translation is CASRGQGGEQYF.

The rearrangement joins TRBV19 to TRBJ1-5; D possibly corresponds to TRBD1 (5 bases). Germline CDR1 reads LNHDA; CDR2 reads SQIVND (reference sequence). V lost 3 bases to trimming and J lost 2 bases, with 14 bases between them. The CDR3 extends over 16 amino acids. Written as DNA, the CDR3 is TGTGCCAGTAGTATCGGCGGGGCCGCTGGCAATCAGCCCCAGCATTTT. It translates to CASSIGGAAGNQPQHF.

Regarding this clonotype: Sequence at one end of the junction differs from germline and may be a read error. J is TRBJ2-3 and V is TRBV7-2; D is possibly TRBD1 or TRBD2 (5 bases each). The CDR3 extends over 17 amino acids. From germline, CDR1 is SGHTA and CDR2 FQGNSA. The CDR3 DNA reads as TGTGCCAGCAGCTTACCCACTAGGGGACCTAGCACTGATACGCAGTATTTT. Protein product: CASSLPTRGPSTDTQYF.

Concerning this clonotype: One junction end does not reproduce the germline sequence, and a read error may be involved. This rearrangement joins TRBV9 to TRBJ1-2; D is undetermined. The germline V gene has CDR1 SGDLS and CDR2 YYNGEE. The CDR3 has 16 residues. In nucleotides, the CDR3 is TGTGCCAGCAGCGTAGGAACGGGCAGTTGGTCTTATGACTACACCTTC. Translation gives CASSVGTGSWSYDYTF.

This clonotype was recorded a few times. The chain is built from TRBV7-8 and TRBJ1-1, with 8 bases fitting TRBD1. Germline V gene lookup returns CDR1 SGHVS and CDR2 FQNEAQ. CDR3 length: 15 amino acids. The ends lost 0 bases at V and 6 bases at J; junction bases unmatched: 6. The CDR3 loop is CASSLAGTGRAEAFF. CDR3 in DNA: TGTGCCAGCAGCTTAGCTGGGACAGGAAGGGCTGAAGCTTTCTTT.

DNA for the CDR3: TGCAGTGCCCCGGGACTAGTCCTCAGCGAGCAGTACTTC. This sequence encodes CSAPGLVLSEQYF. The rearrangement joins TRBV20-1 to TRBJ2-7; 8 bases align to TRBD2. There are 13 residues in the CDR3. Losses at the gene ends were 6 bases for V and 6 bases for J; bases not matched to a gene: 10. Germline V gives CDR1 DFQATT, CDR2 SNEGSKA (reference sequence).

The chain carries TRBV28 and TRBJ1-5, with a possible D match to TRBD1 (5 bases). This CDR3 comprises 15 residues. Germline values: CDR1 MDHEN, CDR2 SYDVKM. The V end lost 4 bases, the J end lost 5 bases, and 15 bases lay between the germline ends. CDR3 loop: CASSSRGVRDQPQHF. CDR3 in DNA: TGTGCCAGCAGTTCAAGAGGGGTTAGAGATCAGCCCCAGCATTTT.